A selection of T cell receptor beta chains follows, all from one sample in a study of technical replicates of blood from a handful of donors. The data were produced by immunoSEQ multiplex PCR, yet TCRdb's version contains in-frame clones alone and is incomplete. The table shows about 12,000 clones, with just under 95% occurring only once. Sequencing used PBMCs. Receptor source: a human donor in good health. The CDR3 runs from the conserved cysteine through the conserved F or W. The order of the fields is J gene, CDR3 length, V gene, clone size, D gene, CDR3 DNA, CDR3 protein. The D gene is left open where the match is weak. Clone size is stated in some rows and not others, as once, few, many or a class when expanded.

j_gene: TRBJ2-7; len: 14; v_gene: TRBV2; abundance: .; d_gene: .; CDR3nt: TGTGCCAGCAGTGAAATAGCGGAATACTACGAGCAGTACTTC; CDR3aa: CASSEIAEYYEQYF
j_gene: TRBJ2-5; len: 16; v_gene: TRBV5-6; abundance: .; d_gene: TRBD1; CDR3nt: TGTGCCAGCAGCTCTATGGGACAGGGGCCAACCTCGGCCCAGTACTTC; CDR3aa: CASSSMGQGPTSAQYF
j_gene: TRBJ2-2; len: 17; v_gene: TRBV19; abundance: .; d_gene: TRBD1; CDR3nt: TGTGCCAGTAGTCTCCTGGGGACAGGGAAAAACACCGGGGAGCTGTTTTTT; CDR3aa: CASSLLGTGKNTGELFF
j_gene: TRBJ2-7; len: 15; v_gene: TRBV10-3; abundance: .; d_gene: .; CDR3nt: TGTGCCATCAGTGTTGACGGCGGGCAGACCTACGAGCAGTACTTC; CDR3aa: CAISVDGGQTYEQYF
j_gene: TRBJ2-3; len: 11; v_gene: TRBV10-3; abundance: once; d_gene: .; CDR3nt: TGTGCCATCAGTGATGGAGGGACGCAGTATTTT; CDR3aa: CAISDGGTQYF
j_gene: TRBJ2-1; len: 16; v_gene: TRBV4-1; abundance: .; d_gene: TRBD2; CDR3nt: TGCGCCAGCAGCCAAGAGGGTGCTAGCGGATACAATGAGCAGTTCTTC; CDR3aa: CASSQEGASGYNEQFF
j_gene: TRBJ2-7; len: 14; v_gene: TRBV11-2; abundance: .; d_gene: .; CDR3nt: TGTGCCAGCAGCCTGCACCGGGATTCCTACGAGCAGTACTTC; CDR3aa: CASSLHRDSYEQYF
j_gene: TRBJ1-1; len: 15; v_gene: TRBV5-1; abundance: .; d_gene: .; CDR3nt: TGCGCCAGCAGCTTTGGTGGGGCGTCGAACACTGAAGCTTTCTTT; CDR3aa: CASSFGGASNTEAFF
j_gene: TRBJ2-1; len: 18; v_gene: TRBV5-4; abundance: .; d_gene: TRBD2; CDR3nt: TGTGCCAGCAGCCGGTTGGAGGCGGGACTAGCGGGATGGAATGAGCAGTTCTTC; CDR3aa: CASSRLEAGLAGWNEQFF
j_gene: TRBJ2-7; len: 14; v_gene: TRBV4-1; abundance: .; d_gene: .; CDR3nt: TGCGCCAGCAGCCAAGACCAGGGCCTTTACGAGCAGTACTTC; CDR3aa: CASSQDQGLYEQYF
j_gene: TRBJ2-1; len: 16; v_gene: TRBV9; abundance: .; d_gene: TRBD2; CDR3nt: TGTGCCAGCAGCATTGGACTAGCGGGAAGCTACAATGAGCAGTTCTTC; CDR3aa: CASSIGLAGSYNEQFF
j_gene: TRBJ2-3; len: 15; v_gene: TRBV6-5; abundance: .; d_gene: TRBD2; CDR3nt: TGTGCCAGCAGCCGGACTAGCGGGAGTGCAGATACGCAGTATTTT; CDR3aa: CASSRTSGSADTQYF
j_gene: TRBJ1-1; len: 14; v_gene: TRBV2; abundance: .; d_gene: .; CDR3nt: TGTGCCAGCAGATCCGCGGGGCTGAGCGCTGAAGCTTTCTTT; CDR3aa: CASRSAGLSAEAFF
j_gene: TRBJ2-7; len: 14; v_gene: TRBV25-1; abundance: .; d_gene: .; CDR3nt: TGTGCCAGCAGTGAGTTAGGGGCCTCCTACGAGCAGTACTTC; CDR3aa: CASSELGASYEQYF
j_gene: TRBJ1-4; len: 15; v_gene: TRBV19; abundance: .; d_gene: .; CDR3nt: TGTGCCAGTAGTCCCCTTGGACAGAGGTATGAAAAACTGTTTTTT; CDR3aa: CASSPLGQRYEKLFF
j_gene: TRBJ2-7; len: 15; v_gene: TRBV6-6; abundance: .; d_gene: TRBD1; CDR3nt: TGTGCCAGCGTAGCCGGGACAGGGTCCTCCTACGAGCAGTACTTC; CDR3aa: CASVAGTGSSYEQYF
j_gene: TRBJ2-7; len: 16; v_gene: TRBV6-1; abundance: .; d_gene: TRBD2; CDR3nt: TGTGCCAGCAGTGAAGATACGGGAGGGCCCTCCTACGAGCAGTACTTC; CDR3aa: CASSEDTGGPSYEQYF
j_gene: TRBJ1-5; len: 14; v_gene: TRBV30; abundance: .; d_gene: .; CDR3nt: TGTGCCTGGAGCCGCGCCACAGGGCCGCAGCCCCAGCATTTT; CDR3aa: CAWSRATGPQPQHF
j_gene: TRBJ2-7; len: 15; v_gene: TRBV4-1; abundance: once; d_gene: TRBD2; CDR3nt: TGCGCCAGCAGCCAAGAACTAGCGGACTCCTACGAGCAGTACTTC; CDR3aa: CASSQELADSYEQYF
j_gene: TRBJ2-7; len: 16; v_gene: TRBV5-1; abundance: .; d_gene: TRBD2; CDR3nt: TGCGCCAGCAGCTTGGGATGGACTAGCGACTCCTACGAGCAGTACTTC; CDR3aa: CASSLGWTSDSYEQYF
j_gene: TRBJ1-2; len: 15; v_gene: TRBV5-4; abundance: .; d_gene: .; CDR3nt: TGTGCCAGCAGCTTTTCAACAGGCGGCCTGGAGGGCTACACCTTC; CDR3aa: CASSFSTGGLEGYTF
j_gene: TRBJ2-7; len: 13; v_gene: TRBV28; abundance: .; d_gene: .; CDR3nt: TGTGCCAGCATCGAAGGGGGTGGTTACGAGCAGTACTTC; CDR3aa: CASIEGGGYEQYF
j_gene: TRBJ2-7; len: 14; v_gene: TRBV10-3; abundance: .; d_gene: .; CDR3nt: TGTGCCATCAGTCAGGGAGGACCCACCTACGAGCAGTACTTC; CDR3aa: CAISQGGPTYEQYF
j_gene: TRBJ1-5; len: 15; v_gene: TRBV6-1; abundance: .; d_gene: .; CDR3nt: TGTGCCAGCAGGGAGGGATGGGTCGCGGGTCAGCCCCAGCATTTT; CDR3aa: CASREGWVAGQPQHF
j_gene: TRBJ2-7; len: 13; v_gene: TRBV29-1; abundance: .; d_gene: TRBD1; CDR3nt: TGCAGCGTTGAGGTCAGGGGGCTAGACGAGCAGTACTTC; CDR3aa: CSVEVRGLDEQYF
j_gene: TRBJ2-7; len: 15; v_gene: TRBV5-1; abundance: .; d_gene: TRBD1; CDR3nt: TGCGCCAGCAGCAGCCGGACAGGGGCGTTCGGCGAGCAGTACTTC; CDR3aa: CASSSRTGAFGEQYF
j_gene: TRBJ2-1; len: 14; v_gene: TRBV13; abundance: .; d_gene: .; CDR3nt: TGTGCCAGCAGCGCTAGTCTCCGCTACAATGAGCAGTTCTTC; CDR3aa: CASSASLRYNEQFF
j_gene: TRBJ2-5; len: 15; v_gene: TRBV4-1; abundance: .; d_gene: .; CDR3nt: TGCGCCAGCAGCCAAGATCGCACGGGCCAAGAGACCCAGTACTTC; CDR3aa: CASSQDRTGQETQYF
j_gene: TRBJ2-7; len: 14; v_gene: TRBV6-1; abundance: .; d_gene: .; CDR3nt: TGTGCCAGCAGTGGGGTCGGGAGATCCTACGAGCAGTACTTC; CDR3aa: CASSGVGRSYEQYF
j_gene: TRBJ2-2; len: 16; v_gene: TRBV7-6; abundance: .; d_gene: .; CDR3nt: TGTGCCAGCAGCTTAGTTGCGGGGCAGAACACCGGGGAGCTGTTTTTT; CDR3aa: CASSLVAGQNTGELFF
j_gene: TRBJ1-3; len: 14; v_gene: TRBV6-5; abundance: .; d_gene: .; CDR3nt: TGTGCCAGCAGTTACTCAGGGGCCGGAAACACCATATATTTT; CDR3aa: CASSYSGAGNTIYF
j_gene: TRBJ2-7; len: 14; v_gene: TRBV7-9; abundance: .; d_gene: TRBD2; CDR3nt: TGTGCCAGCAGCTCTAGCGGGAGTCCTACCGAGCAGTACTTC; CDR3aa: CASSSSGSPTEQYF
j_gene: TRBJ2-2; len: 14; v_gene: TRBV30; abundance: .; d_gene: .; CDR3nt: TGTGCCTGGTCGATAGGGGTGAACACCGGGGAGCTGTTTTTT; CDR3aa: CAWSIGVNTGELFF
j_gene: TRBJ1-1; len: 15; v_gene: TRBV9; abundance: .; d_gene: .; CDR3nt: TGTGCCAGCAGCGTAGTGCGGGGGTCGAACACTGAAGCTTTCTTT; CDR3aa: CASSVVRGSNTEAFF
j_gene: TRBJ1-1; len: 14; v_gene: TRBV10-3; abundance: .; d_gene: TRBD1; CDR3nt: TGTGCCACAGGGTCGGGACAGGGGATTACTGAAGCTTTCTTT; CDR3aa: CATGSGQGITEAFF
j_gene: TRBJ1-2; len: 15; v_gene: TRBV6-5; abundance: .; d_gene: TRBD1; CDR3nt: TGTGCCAGCAGTTACTCCAATCAGGGGGCAGGTGGCTACACCTTC; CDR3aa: CASSYSNQGAGGYTF
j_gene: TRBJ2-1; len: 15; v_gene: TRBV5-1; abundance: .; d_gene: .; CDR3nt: TGCGCCAGCAGCTTGGTGAGCGGCGCCTACAATGAGCAGTTCTTC; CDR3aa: CASSLVSGAYNEQFF
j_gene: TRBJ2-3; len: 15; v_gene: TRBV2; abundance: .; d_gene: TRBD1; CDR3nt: TGTGCCAGCAGGGACCCGGGACAGGGGGGGGATACGCAGTATTTT; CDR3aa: CASRDPGQGGDTQYF
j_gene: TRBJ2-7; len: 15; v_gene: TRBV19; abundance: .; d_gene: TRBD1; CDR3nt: TGTGCCAGTAGTATTGGGTGGGACAGGGTGTACGAGCAGTACTTC; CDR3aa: CASSIGWDRVYEQYF
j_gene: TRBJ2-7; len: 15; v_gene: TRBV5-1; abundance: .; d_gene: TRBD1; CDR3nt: TGCGCCAGCAGCTTGGCCGTAGGACAGGAGTACGAGCAGTACTTC; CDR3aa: CASSLAVGQEYEQYF
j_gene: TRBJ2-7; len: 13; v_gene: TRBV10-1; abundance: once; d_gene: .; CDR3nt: TGCGCCAGCAGTGAAATGCCCGGGGACGAGCAGTACTTC; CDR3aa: CASSEMPGDEQYF
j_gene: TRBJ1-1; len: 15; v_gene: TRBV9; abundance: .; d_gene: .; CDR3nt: TGTGCCAGCAGCGTAACGGGGTCGGTGGACACTGAAGCTTTCTTT; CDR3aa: CASSVTGSVDTEAFF
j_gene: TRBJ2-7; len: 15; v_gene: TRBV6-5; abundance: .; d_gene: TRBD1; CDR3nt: TGTGCCAGCAGTCCAATGGGACAGGGACTTGGGGGTTTGTACTTC; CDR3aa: CASSPMGQGLGGLYF
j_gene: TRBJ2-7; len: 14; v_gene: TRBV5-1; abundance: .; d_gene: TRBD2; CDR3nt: TGCGCCAGCAGCCTAGCGGTGGGGGACTACGAGCAGTACTTC; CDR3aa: CASSLAVGDYEQYF
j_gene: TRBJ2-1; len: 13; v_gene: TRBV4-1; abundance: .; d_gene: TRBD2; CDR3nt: TGCGCCAGCAGCCAAGATAGGGGACTAGCAGTGTTCTTC; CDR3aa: CASSQDRGLAVFF
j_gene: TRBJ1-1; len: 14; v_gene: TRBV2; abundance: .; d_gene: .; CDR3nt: TGTGCCAGCAGTGAAGGGGCAGGGGTGACTGAAGCTTTCTTT; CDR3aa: CASSEGAGVTEAFF
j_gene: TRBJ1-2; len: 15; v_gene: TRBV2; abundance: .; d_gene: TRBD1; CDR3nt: TGTGCCAGCAGACCAGACAGGGCCAGTAACTATGGCTACACCTTC; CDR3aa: CASRPDRASNYGYTF
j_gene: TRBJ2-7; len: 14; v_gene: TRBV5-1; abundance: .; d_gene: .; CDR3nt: TGCGCCAGCAGCGCAGACCCGGGACTTCCCGAGCAGTACTTC; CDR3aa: CASSADPGLPEQYF
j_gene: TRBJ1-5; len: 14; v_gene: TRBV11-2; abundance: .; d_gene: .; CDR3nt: TGTGCCAGCAGCTTAGATCGTTTAGCCCAGCCCCAGCATTTT; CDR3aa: CASSLDRLAQPQHF
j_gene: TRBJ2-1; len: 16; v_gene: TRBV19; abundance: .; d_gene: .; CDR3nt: TGTGCCAGTAGTATAATGGCAGGGGCCCCCTACAATGAGCAGTTCTTC; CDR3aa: CASSIMAGAPYNEQFF
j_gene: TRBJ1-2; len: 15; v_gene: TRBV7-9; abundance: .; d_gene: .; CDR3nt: TGTGCCAGCACCCTCGAGGGGACACCGAGGTATGGCTACACCTTC; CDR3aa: CASTLEGTPRYGYTF
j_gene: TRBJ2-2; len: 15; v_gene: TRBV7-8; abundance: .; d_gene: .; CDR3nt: TGTGCCAGCAGCTTAGGTACCCGCGGGGCCGGGGAGCTGTTTTTT; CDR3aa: CASSLGTRGAGELFF
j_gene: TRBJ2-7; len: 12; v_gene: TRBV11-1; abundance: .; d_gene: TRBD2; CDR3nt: TGTGCCAGCGGTAGCGGGAGCTACGAGCAGTACTTC; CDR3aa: CASGSGSYEQYF
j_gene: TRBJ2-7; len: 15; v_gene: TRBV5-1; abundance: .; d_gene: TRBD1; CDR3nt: TGCGCCAGCAGCTTGGTTACAGGGGCCGTGAGGGAGCAGTACTTC; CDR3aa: CASSLVTGAVREQYF
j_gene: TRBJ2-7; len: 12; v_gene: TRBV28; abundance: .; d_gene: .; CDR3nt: TGTGCCAGCAGTCTACAGGGATACGAGCAGTACTTC; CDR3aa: CASSLQGYEQYF
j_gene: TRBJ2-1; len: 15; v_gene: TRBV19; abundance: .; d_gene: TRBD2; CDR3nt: TGTGCCAGTAGTATATCGGGACTAGCGACCAATGAGCAGTTCTTC; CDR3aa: CASSISGLATNEQFF
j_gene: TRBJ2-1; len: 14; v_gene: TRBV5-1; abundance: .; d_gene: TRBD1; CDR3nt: TGCGCCAGCACCCCGACAGGGGGCCACAATGAGCAGTTCTTC; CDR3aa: CASTPTGGHNEQFF